The sample holds many counts of the clone carrying this T cell receptor (beta chain). Each CDR3 protein gets one entry after TCRdb re-called the PCR reads with MiXCR. The sample carries some 89,000 distinct CDR3 sequences, roughly 26% recorded once. The source of the sample is a study of molecular identifiers for immune sequencing clone quantification. The ends were cut back, 0 bases at V and 1 base at J, with 10 bases in the middle. This CDR3 has 15 residues. CDR1 and CDR2 from the germline V gene are SGHTS and YDEGEE. The V and J genes are TRBV5-8 and TRBJ1-1; D perhaps matches TRBD1 (5 bases). The receptor was derived from a human donor in good health. Some libraries in this study had Jurkat cell RNA spiked in. The sample taken for sequencing was naive CD8+ T cells from blood, with Jurkat cell RNA spiked in. As to subset: FACS-sorted CD8+CD4-CCR7+CD45RA+ naive T cells. The CDR3 DNA follows: TGTGCCAGCAGCTTGGTGGGGGGACCGAACACTGAAGCTTTCTTT. This sequence encodes CASSLVGGPNTEAFF.